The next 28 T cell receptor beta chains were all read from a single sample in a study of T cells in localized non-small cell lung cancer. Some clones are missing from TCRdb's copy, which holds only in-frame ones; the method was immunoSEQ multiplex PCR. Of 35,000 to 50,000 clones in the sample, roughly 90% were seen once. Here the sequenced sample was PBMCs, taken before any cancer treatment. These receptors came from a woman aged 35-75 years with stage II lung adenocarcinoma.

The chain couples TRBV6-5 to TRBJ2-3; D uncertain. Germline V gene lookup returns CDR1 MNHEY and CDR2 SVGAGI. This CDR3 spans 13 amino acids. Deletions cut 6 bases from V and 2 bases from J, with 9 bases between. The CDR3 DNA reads TGTGCCAGCAGGGTGTTAGCCACAGATACGCAGTATTTT. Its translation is CASRVLATDTQYF.

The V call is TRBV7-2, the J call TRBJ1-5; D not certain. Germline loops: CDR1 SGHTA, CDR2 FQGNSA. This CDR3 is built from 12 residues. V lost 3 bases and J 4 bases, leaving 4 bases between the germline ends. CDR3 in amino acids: CASSFQNQPQHF. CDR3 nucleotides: TGTGCCAGCAGCTTCCAGAATCAGCCCCAGCATTTT.

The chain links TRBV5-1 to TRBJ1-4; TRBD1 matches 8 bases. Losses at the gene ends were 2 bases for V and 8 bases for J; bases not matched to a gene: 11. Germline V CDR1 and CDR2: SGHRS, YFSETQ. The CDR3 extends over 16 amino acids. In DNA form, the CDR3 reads TGCGCCAGCAGCTTAACGAACAGGGGGAAAGGGGAAAAACTGTTTTTT. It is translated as CASSLTNRGKGEKLFF.

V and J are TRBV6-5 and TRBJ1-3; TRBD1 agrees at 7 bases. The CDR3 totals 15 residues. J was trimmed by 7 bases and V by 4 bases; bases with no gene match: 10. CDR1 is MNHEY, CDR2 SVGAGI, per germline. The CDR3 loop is CASSFDQGGWNTIYF. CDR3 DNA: TGTGCCAGCAGTTTTGACCAGGGGGGTTGGAACACCATATATTTT.

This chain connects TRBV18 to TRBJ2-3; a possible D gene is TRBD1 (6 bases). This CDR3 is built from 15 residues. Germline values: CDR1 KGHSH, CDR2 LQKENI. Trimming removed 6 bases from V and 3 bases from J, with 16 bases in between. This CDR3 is CASSTQGPGTDTQYF. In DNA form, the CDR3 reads TGTGCCAGCTCTACCCAGGGGCCGGGTACAGATACGCAGTATTTT.

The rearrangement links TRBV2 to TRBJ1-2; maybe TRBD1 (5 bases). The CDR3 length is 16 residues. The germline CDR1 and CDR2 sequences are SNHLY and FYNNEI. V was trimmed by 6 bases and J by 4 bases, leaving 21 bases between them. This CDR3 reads CASRDAGTGVSYGYTF. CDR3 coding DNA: TGTGCCAGCAGAGATGCCGGGACCGGCGTCTCCTATGGCTACACCTTC.

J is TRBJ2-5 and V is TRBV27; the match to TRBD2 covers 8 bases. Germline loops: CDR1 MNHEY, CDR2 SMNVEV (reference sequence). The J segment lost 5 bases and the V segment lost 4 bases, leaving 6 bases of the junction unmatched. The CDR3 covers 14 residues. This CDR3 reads CASSSSLAGETQYF. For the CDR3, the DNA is TGTGCCAGCAGTTCTAGTTTAGCGGGGGAGACCCAGTACTTC.

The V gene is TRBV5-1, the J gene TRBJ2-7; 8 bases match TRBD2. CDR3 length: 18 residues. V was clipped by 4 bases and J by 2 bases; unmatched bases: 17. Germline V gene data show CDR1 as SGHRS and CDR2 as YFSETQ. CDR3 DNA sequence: TGCGCCAGCAGCCGGACTAGCCCAGGGGATTTCAGGGCCTACGAGCAGTACTTC. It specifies CASSRTSPGDFRAYEQYF.

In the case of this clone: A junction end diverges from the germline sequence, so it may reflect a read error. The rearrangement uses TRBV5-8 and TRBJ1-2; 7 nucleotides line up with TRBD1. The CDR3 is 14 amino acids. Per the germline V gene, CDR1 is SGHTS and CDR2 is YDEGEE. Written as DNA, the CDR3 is TGTGCCAGCAGCTTGAGGGGGCGAACCTATCGCTACACCTTC. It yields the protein CASSLRGRTYRYTF.

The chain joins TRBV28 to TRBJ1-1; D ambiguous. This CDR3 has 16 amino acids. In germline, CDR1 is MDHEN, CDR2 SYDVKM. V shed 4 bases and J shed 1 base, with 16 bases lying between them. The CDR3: CASSSGPRRQNTEAFF. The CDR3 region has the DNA TGTGCCAGCAGTTCCGGCCCCCGGAGGCAGAACACTGAAGCTTTCTTT.

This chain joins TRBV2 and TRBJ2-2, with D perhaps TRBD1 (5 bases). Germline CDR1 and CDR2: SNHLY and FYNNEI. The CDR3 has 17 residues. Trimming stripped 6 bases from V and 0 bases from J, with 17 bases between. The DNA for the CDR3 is TGTGCCAGCAGAGGGAACAGGAGATCCGCGAACACCGGGGAGCTGTTTTTT. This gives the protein CASRGNRRSANTGELFF.

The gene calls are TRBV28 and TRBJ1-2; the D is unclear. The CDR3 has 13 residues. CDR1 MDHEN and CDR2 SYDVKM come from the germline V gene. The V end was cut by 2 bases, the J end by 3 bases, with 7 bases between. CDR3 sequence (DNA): TGTGCCAGCAGTTTAACAACGGACTATGGCTACACCTTC. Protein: CASSLTTDYGYTF.

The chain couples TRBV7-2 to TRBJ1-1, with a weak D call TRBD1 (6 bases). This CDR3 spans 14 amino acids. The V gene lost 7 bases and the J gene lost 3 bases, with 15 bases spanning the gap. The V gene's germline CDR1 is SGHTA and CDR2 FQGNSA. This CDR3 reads CASIERGAHTEAFF. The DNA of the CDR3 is TGTGCCAGCATAGAAAGGGGGGCACACACTGAAGCTTTCTTT. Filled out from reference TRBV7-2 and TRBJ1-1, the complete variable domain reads GAGVSQSPSNKVTEKGKDVELRCDPISGHTALYWYRQSLGQGLEFLIYFQGNSAPDKSGLPSDRFSAERTGGSVSTLTIQRTQQEDSAVYLCASIERGAHTEAFFGQGTRLTVV.

The CDR3: CASSWTNEKLFF. DNA of the CDR3: TGTGCCAGCAGCTGGACTAATGAAAAACTGTTTTTT. The rearrangement links TRBV5-4 to TRBJ1-4; D not resolved. Per germline, CDR1 SGHNT and CDR2 YYREEE (reference sequence). CDR3 length equals 12 residues. The V gene lost 3 bases and the J gene lost 2 bases, with 2 bases spanning the gap.

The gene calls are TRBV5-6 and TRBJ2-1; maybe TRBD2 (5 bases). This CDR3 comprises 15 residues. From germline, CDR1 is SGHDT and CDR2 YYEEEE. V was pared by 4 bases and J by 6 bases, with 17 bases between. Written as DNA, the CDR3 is TGTGCCAGCAGCCTGAGGGAGACCCTTCCCAATGAGCAGTTCTTC. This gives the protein CASSLRETLPNEQFF.

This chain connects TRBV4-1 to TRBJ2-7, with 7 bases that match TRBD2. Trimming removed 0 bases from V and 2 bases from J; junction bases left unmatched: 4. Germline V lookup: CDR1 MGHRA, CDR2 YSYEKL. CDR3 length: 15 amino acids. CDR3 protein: CASSQEPAGTYEQYF. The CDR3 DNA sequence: TGCGCCAGCAGCCAAGAGCCAGCGGGAACCTACGAGCAGTACTTC.

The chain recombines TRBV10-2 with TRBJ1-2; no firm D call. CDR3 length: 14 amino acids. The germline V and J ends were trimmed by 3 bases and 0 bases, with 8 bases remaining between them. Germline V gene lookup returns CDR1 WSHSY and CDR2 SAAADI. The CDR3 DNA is TGCGCCAGCAGTGAACAGAGAGCTAACTATGGCTACACCTTC. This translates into CASSEQRANYGYTF.

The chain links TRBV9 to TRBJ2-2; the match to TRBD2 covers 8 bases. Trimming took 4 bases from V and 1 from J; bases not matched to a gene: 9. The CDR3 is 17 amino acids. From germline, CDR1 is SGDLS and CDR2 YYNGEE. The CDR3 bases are TGTGCCAGCAGCACCCAAAAAACTAGCGGGAACACCGGGGAGCTGTTTTTT. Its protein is CASSTQKTSGNTGELFF.

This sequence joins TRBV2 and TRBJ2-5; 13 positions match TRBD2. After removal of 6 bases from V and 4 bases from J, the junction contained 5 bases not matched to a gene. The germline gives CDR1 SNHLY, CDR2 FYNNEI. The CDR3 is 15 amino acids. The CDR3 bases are TGTGCCAGCAGCGGACTAGCGGGGGAAGGAGAGACCCAGTACTTC. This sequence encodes CASSGLAGEGETQYF.

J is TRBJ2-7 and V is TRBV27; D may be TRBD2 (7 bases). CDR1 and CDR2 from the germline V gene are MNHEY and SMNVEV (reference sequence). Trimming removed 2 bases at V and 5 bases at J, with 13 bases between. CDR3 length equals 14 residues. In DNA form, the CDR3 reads TGTGCCAGCAGTTTAAGGGGGAGGGCCCACGAGCAGTACTTC. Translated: CASSLRGRAHEQYF.

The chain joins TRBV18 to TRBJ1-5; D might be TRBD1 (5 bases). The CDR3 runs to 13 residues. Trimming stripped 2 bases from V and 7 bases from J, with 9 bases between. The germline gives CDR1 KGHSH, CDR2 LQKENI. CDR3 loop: CASSPGGGQPQHF. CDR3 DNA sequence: TGTGCCAGCTCACCAGGGGGGGGACAGCCCCAGCATTTT.

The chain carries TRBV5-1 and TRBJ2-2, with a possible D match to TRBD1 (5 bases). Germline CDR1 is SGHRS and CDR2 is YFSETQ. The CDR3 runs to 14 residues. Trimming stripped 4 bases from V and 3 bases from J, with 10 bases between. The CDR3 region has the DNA TGCGCCAGCAGCGTACAGGTGGACACCGGGGAGCTGTTTTTT. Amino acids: CASSVQVDTGELFF.

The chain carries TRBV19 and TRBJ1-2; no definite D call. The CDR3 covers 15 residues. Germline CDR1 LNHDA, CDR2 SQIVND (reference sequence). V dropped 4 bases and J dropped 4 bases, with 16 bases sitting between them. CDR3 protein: CASSTSQNSGYGYTF. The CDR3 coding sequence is TGTGCCAGTAGTACTAGCCAGAATTCGGGCTATGGCTACACCTTC. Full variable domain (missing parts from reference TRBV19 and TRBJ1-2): DGGITQSPKYLFRKEGQNVTLSCEQNLNHDAMYWYRQDPGQGLRLIYYSQIVNDFQKGDIAEGYSVSREKKESFPLTVTSAQKNPTAFYLCASSTSQNSGYGYTFGSGTRLTVV.

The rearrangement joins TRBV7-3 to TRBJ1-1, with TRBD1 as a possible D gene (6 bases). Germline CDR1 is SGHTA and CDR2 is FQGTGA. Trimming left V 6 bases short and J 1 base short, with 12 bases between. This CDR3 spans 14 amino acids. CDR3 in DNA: TGTGCCAGCAGGTCGGGGGCGGGGAACACTGAAGCTTTCTTT. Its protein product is CASRSGAGNTEAFF. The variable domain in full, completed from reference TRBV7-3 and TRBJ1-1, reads GAGVSQTPSNKVTEKGKYVELRCDPISGHTALYWYRQSLGQGPEFLIYFQGTGAADDSGLPNDRFFAVRPEGSVSTLKIQRTERGDSAVYLCASRSGAGNTEAFFGQGTRLTVV.

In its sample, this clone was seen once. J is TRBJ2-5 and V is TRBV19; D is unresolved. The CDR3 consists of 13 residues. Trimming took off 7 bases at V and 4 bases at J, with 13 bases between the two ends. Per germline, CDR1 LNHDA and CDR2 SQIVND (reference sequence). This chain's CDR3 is CASTRQWGETQYF. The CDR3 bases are TGTGCCAGTACCAGGCAGTGGGGAGAGACCCAGTACTTC.

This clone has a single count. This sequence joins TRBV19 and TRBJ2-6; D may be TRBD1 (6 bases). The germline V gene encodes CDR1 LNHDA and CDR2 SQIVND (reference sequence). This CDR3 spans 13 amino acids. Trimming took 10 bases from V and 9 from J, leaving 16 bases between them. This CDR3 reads CATQQGRGNVLTF. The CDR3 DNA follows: TGTGCCACCCAACAGGGACGGGGCAACGTCCTGACTTTC.

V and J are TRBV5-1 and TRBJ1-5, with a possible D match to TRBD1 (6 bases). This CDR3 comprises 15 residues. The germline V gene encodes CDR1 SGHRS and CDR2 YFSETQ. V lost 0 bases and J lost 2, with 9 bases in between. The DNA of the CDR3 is TGCGCCAGCAGCTTGGAGGCAGGGGGCAATCAGCCCCAGCATTTT. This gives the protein CASSLEAGGNQPQHF. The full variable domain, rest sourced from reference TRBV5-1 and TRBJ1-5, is KAGVTQTPRYLIKTRGQQVTLSCSPISGHRSVSWYQQTPGQGLQFLFEYFSETQRNKGNFPGRFSGRQFSNSRSEMNVSTLELGDSALYLCASSLEAGGNQPQHFGDGTRLSIL.

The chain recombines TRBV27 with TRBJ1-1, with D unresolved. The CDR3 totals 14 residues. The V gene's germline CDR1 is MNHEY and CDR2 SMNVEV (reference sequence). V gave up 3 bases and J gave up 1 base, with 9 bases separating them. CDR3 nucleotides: TGTGCCAGCAGTTTGGAAAGGGCGAACACTGAAGCTTTCTTT. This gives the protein CASSLERANTEAFF.